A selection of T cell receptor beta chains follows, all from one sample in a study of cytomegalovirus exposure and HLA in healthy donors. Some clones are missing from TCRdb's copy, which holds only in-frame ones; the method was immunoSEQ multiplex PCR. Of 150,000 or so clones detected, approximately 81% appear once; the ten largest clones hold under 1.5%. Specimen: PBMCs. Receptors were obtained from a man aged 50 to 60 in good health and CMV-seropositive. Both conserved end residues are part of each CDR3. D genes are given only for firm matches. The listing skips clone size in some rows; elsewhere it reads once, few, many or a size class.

CDR3nt: TGTGCCAGCTCACCATCGCGGGATGAGCAGTACTTC
CDR3aa: CASSPSRDEQYF
v_gene: TRBV18
j_gene: TRBJ2-7
abundance: .
d_gene: .
len: 12

CDR3nt: TGTGCCAGCAGTACAGGGGGCTTGAGCAATCAGCCCCAGCATTTT
CDR3aa: CASSTGGLSNQPQHF
v_gene: TRBV28
j_gene: TRBJ1-5
abundance: .
d_gene: TRBD1
len: 15

CDR3nt: TGTGCCAGCAGTCTCACAGGGTCGAACTATGGCTACACCTTC
CDR3aa: CASSLTGSNYGYTF
v_gene: TRBV28
j_gene: TRBJ1-2
abundance: few
d_gene: .
len: 14

CDR3nt: TGTGCCAGCAGCTTGAGCCTAGGCGAGACCCAGTACTTC
CDR3aa: CASSLSLGETQYF
v_gene: TRBV11-2
j_gene: TRBJ2-5
abundance: .
d_gene: .
len: 13

CDR3nt: TGTGCCAGCAGTTTGCGGGACAGCGTAACCTACGAGCAGTACTTC
CDR3aa: CASSLRDSVTYEQYF
v_gene: TRBV27
j_gene: TRBJ2-7
abundance: .
d_gene: .
len: 15

CDR3nt: TGTGCCAGCAGTCTCCCCCCTGGGACAGGGAAAGTTGAAGCTTTCTTT
CDR3aa: CASSLPPGTGKVEAFF
v_gene: TRBV28
j_gene: TRBJ1-1
abundance: .
d_gene: TRBD1
len: 16

CDR3nt: TGTGCCAGCAGTCACCGGGGGGCCTCCTACAATGAGCAGTTCTTC
CDR3aa: CASSHRGASYNEQFF
v_gene: TRBV7-3
j_gene: TRBJ2-1
abundance: .
d_gene: .
len: 15

CDR3nt: TGTGCCAGCAGCTCCGACAGGGTGAATGAGCAGTTCTTC
CDR3aa: CASSSDRVNEQFF
v_gene: TRBV7-3
j_gene: TRBJ2-1
abundance: .
d_gene: TRBD1
len: 13

CDR3nt: TGCAGCGTGGGGTATGTAGGACACCCAGAGACCCAGTACTTC
CDR3aa: CSVGYVGHPETQYF
v_gene: TRBV29-1
j_gene: TRBJ2-5
abundance: .
d_gene: .
len: 14

CDR3nt: TGCGCCAGCAGCCCCCCCGAGGGAGGAGAGACCCAGTACTTC
CDR3aa: CASSPPEGGETQYF
v_gene: TRBV5-1
j_gene: TRBJ2-5
abundance: .
d_gene: .
len: 14

CDR3nt: TGTGCCAGCTCAAACCAGGGGAACGAGCAGTACTTC
CDR3aa: CASSNQGNEQYF
v_gene: TRBV18
j_gene: TRBJ2-7
abundance: .
d_gene: .
len: 12

CDR3nt: TGTGCCAGTAGTATAGAGGCTAGCCGGCAAGGGGAGCTGTTTTTT
CDR3aa: CASSIEASRQGELFF
v_gene: TRBV19
j_gene: TRBJ2-2
abundance: .
d_gene: .
len: 15

CDR3nt: TGTGCCAGCAGCTTAGGCGGGACAGGGGGTTCCGAGCAGTACTTC
CDR3aa: CASSLGGTGGSEQYF
v_gene: TRBV11-1
j_gene: TRBJ2-7
abundance: .
d_gene: TRBD1
len: 15

CDR3nt: TGTGCCAGCAGCGTAGAAGGGGTAAACACTGAAGCTTTCTTT
CDR3aa: CASSVEGVNTEAFF
v_gene: TRBV9
j_gene: TRBJ1-1
abundance: .
d_gene: .
len: 14

CDR3nt: TGTGCCAGCAGCGAGGACAGCGGCTACACCTTC
CDR3aa: CASSEDSGYTF
v_gene: TRBV21-1
j_gene: TRBJ1-2
abundance: .
d_gene: .
len: 11

CDR3nt: TGTGCCAGCCCCGTTAGGGGCTTTGATAATGAAAAACTGTTTTTT
CDR3aa: CASPVRGFDNEKLFF
v_gene: TRBV5-8
j_gene: TRBJ1-4
abundance: .
d_gene: .
len: 15

CDR3nt: TGTGCCAGCAGCCCTAACAGGGGCGGCCCCTACGAGCAGTACTTC
CDR3aa: CASSPNRGGPYEQYF
v_gene: TRBV11-2
j_gene: TRBJ2-7
abundance: .
d_gene: TRBD1
len: 15

CDR3nt: TGTGCCAGCAGCGAGGCCCGCGGGGGTTCCTCAAAGCCCCAGCATTTT
CDR3aa: CASSEARGGSSKPQHF
v_gene: TRBV28
j_gene: TRBJ1-5
abundance: .
d_gene: .
len: 16

CDR3nt: TGTGCCAGCAGCTTCCCCAGGGGGGAGACCCAGTACTTC
CDR3aa: CASSFPRGETQYF
v_gene: TRBV5-4
j_gene: TRBJ2-5
abundance: .
d_gene: TRBD1
len: 13

CDR3nt: TGTGCCATCAGCCCCAGGGGAAACACTGAAGCTTTCTTT
CDR3aa: CAISPRGNTEAFF
v_gene: TRBV10-3
j_gene: TRBJ1-1
abundance: .
d_gene: .
len: 13

CDR3nt: TGTGCCAGTTCTGAGGCAGGGGGCCAGCCCCAGCATTTT
CDR3aa: CASSEAGGQPQHF
v_gene: TRBV19
j_gene: TRBJ1-5
abundance: .
d_gene: TRBD1
len: 13

CDR3nt: TGTGCCAGCAGCTCACCCGGGACAGGGTTCGAGCCCCAGCATTTT
CDR3aa: CASSSPGTGFEPQHF
v_gene: TRBV28
j_gene: TRBJ1-5
abundance: .
d_gene: TRBD1
len: 15

CDR3nt: TGTGCCAGTAGTACAACAGGGTTCGAGCAGTACTTC
CDR3aa: CASSTTGFEQYF
v_gene: TRBV19
j_gene: TRBJ2-7
abundance: .
d_gene: .
len: 12

CDR3nt: TGTGTCTCAGGGAGGGAGACCCAGTACTTC
CDR3aa: CVSGRETQYF
v_gene: TRBV28
j_gene: TRBJ2-5
abundance: .
d_gene: .
len: 10

CDR3nt: TGTGCCAGCAGTTTCCCCTGGACTAGCGGGTCGAAGCAGTACTTC
CDR3aa: CASSFPWTSGSKQYF
v_gene: TRBV28
j_gene: TRBJ2-7
abundance: .
d_gene: TRBD2
len: 15

CDR3nt: TGCGCCAGCAGCTTGGGGCTAGCGGGGAACACCGGGGAGCTGTTTTTT
CDR3aa: CASSLGLAGNTGELFF
v_gene: TRBV5-1
j_gene: TRBJ2-2
abundance: .
d_gene: TRBD2
len: 16

CDR3nt: TGTGCCAGCAGCTTACTCCGGGACAGGGGGCTTTATTCTGAAGCTTTCTTT
CDR3aa: CASSLLRDRGLYSEAFF
v_gene: TRBV5-5
j_gene: TRBJ1-1
abundance: .
d_gene: TRBD1
len: 17

CDR3nt: TGTGCCAGCAGCTTTGCACCGGGAGACTATTATGGCTACACCTTC
CDR3aa: CASSFAPGDYYGYTF
v_gene: TRBV5-4
j_gene: TRBJ1-2
abundance: once
d_gene: .
len: 15

CDR3nt: TGTGCCACCAGCAGGAACCGACAGAGCAATCAGCCCCAGCATTTT
CDR3aa: CATSRNRQSNQPQHF
v_gene: TRBV15
j_gene: TRBJ1-5
abundance: .
d_gene: .
len: 15

CDR3nt: TGTGCCAGCAGCTTCACGGACAGTAACTCCTACGAGCAGTACTTC
CDR3aa: CASSFTDSNSYEQYF
v_gene: TRBV5-5
j_gene: TRBJ2-7
abundance: .
d_gene: .
len: 15

CDR3nt: TGTGCCAGCAGCCCTAGTGGCCGGGGGGCTCGGGGAAACACCATATATTTT
CDR3aa: CASSPSGRGARGNTIYF
v_gene: TRBV11-2
j_gene: TRBJ1-3
abundance: few
d_gene: .
len: 17

CDR3nt: TGTGCCAGCAGTCCCCTCGGCAGGGGGCAAGATACGCAGTATTTT
CDR3aa: CASSPLGRGQDTQYF
v_gene: TRBV27
j_gene: TRBJ2-3
abundance: .
d_gene: TRBD1
len: 15

CDR3nt: TGCGCCAGCAGCGCTAGCGGGAGGGGCTACAATGAGCAGTTCTTC
CDR3aa: CASSASGRGYNEQFF
v_gene: TRBV5-1
j_gene: TRBJ2-1
abundance: .
d_gene: TRBD2
len: 15

CDR3nt: TGTGCCAGCAGTTCTGACGGGAGGGCTTCCGGGGAGCTGTTTTTT
CDR3aa: CASSSDGRASGELFF
v_gene: TRBV28
j_gene: TRBJ2-2
abundance: .
d_gene: TRBD2
len: 15

CDR3nt: TGTGCCACCAGCAATTACAATGGGGGGTCAGGTTTCTTT
CDR3aa: CATSNYNGGSGFF
v_gene: TRBV15
j_gene: TRBJ1-1
abundance: once
d_gene: .
len: 13

CDR3nt: TGCGCCAGCAGCGACACTAGCGGAGGTGACGAGCAGTACTTC
CDR3aa: CASSDTSGGDEQYF
v_gene: TRBV5-1
j_gene: TRBJ2-7
abundance: once
d_gene: TRBD2
len: 14

CDR3nt: TGCGCCAGCTCGGGAAACATGAACACTGAAGCTTTCTTT
CDR3aa: CASSGNMNTEAFF
v_gene: TRBV10-1
j_gene: TRBJ1-1
abundance: .
d_gene: .
len: 13

CDR3nt: TGTGCCAGCAGTCCACGGGAAGGGATCAACAATGAGCAGTTCTTC
CDR3aa: CASSPREGINNEQFF
v_gene: TRBV6-5
j_gene: TRBJ2-1
abundance: once
d_gene: .
len: 15

CDR3nt: TGTGCCAGCAGCGTAGGACTAGCGGGACGAAGCACAGATACGCAGTATTTT
CDR3aa: CASSVGLAGRSTDTQYF
v_gene: TRBV9
j_gene: TRBJ2-3
abundance: .
d_gene: TRBD2
len: 17

CDR3nt: TGTGCCACCAGCAGAGATCGGGTTAGCGGGAGGGTTGGTGAGCAGTTCTTC
CDR3aa: CATSRDRVSGRVGEQFF
v_gene: TRBV15
j_gene: TRBJ2-1
abundance: .
d_gene: TRBD2
len: 17

CDR3nt: TGTGCCAGCAGTTTCCTCGATACCGGGGGAAGATCCTACAATGAGCAGTTCTTC
CDR3aa: CASSFLDTGGRSYNEQFF
v_gene: TRBV27
j_gene: TRBJ2-1
abundance: .
d_gene: .
len: 18

CDR3nt: TGTGCCAGCACCACATACCCCACTGAAGCTTTCTTT
CDR3aa: CASTTYPTEAFF
v_gene: TRBV6-1
j_gene: TRBJ1-1
abundance: .
d_gene: .
len: 12

CDR3nt: TGCGCCAGCAGCCTGGGACTCAGCGGGACACTGGATACGCAGTATTTT
CDR3aa: CASSLGLSGTLDTQYF
v_gene: TRBV5-1
j_gene: TRBJ2-3
abundance: .
d_gene: .
len: 16

CDR3nt: TGTGCCAGCAGTGAAGCTACAGCTGAGGGAGAGACCCAGTACTTC
CDR3aa: CASSEATAEGETQYF
v_gene: TRBV6-1
j_gene: TRBJ2-5
abundance: .
d_gene: .
len: 15

CDR3nt: TGTGCCAGCAGCCATGGAGACTACAAAGATACGCAGTATTTT
CDR3aa: CASSHGDYKDTQYF
v_gene: TRBV4-2
j_gene: TRBJ2-3
abundance: .
d_gene: .
len: 14

CDR3nt: TGTGCCAGCTCACGGGTGACAGGGACTAATGAAAAACTGTTTTTT
CDR3aa: CASSRVTGTNEKLFF
v_gene: TRBV18
j_gene: TRBJ1-4
abundance: once
d_gene: TRBD1
len: 15

CDR3nt: TGTGCCAGCAGCTCCACAGAAATGGGGACAGGGCATGGCTACACCTTC
CDR3aa: CASSSTEMGTGHGYTF
v_gene: TRBV11-1
j_gene: TRBJ1-2
abundance: .
d_gene: TRBD1
len: 16

CDR3nt: TGTGCCAGCAGTTATACCAGTCCCTACACTGAAGCTTTCTTT
CDR3aa: CASSYTSPYTEAFF
v_gene: TRBV6-5
j_gene: TRBJ1-1
abundance: .
d_gene: .
len: 14

CDR3nt: TGTGCTAGCAGCTTTTCTAGTCATTCCGAGCAGTACTTC
CDR3aa: CASSFSSHSEQYF
v_gene: TRBV7-7
j_gene: TRBJ2-7
abundance: .
d_gene: .
len: 13

CDR3nt: TGTGCTAGCAGCACGGACAGCTACAATGAGCAGTTCTTC
CDR3aa: CASSTDSYNEQFF
v_gene: TRBV7-7
j_gene: TRBJ2-1
abundance: .
d_gene: .
len: 13

CDR3nt: TGTGCCAGCAGCTTGGTTAGTTATCGAACTGGTGGAAACACCATATATTTT
CDR3aa: CASSLVSYRTGGNTIYF
v_gene: TRBV5-6
j_gene: TRBJ1-3
abundance: .
d_gene: .
len: 17

CDR3nt: TGTGCCAGCAGCCCAGGGGGAGGCTACACCTTC
CDR3aa: CASSPGGGYTF
v_gene: TRBV11-2
j_gene: TRBJ1-2
abundance: .
d_gene: TRBD1
len: 11

CDR3nt: TGTGCCAGCAGCTTAGGCCAGGGCGGTACCGGGGAGCTGTTTTTT
CDR3aa: CASSLGQGGTGELFF
v_gene: TRBV5-4
j_gene: TRBJ2-2
abundance: .
d_gene: .
len: 15

CDR3nt: TGTGCCAGCAGCCCGGACAGGGCCCATGAGCAGTTCTTC
CDR3aa: CASSPDRAHEQFF
v_gene: TRBV7-2
j_gene: TRBJ2-1
abundance: .
d_gene: TRBD1
len: 13

CDR3nt: TGCGCCAGCAGCTTGGCGGGGAGTGACACTGAAGCTTTCTTT
CDR3aa: CASSLAGSDTEAFF
v_gene: TRBV5-1
j_gene: TRBJ1-1
abundance: .
d_gene: .
len: 14

CDR3nt: TGTGCCAGCAGCTTGGGCCTATCCGGGTGGCATGAGCAGTTCTTC
CDR3aa: CASSLGLSGWHEQFF
v_gene: TRBV5-6
j_gene: TRBJ2-1
abundance: .
d_gene: .
len: 15

CDR3nt: TGTGCCAGCAGCTCCGGGGGGGTGGAAGCTAACTATGGCTACACCTTC
CDR3aa: CASSSGGVEANYGYTF
v_gene: TRBV28
j_gene: TRBJ1-2
abundance: .
d_gene: .
len: 16